These 32 T cell receptor beta chains were all obtained from the same sample, sequenced in a study of cytomegalovirus exposure and HLA in healthy donors. The protocol was immunoSEQ multiplex PCR, while the TCRdb copy is restricted to in-frame clones and leaves out a portion. Of under 200,000 clones in the sample, about 90% are singletons; the top ten hold around 3.1%. The sample comprised PBMCs. The source is a woman younger than 30 in good health and CMV-seropositive.

The V call is TRBV9, the J call TRBJ2-2; 10 nucleotides line up with TRBD1. The junction had 9 bases not matched to a gene; V was cut back by 4 bases and J by 6 bases. The CDR3 runs 16 residues. Looked up from germline, CDR1 is SGDLS and CDR2 is YYNGEE. The CDR3 nucleotides are TGTGCCAGCAGCCACGGGGACAGGGGTTCCGCCGGGGAGCTGTTTTTT. It is translated as CASSHGDRGSAGELFF. Full variable domain (missing parts from reference TRBV9 and TRBJ2-2): DSGVTQTPKHLITATGQRVTLRCSPRSGDLSVYWYQQSLDQGLQFLIQYYNGEERAKGNILERFSAQQFPDLHSELNLSSLELGDSALYFCASSHGDRGSAGELFFGEGSRLTVL.

The chain couples TRBV7-2 to TRBJ1-5; D gene uncertain. This CDR3 spans 12 amino acids. Between the trimmed V and J ends, which lost 5 bases and 7 bases, there was a span of 9 bases. CDR1 and CDR2 (germline): SGHTA, FQGNSA. This chain's CDR3 is CASSLWSQPQHF. CDR3 coding DNA: TGTGCCAGCAGCCTCTGGAGCCAGCCCCAGCATTTT.

This clone was counted a single time. V and J are TRBV27 and TRBJ2-1; 8 bases are shared with TRBD2. The CDR3 contains 14 residues. Germline CDR1 reads MNHEY; CDR2 reads SMNVEV (reference sequence). After removal of 7 bases from V and 6 bases from J, the junction contained 8 bases not matched to a gene. The CDR3: CASTKSGSFNEQFF. CDR3 sequence (DNA): TGTGCCAGCACCAAAAGCGGGAGTTTCAATGAGCAGTTCTTC.

J is TRBJ2-1 and V is TRBV10-1; 7 positions agree with TRBD1. V was clipped by 2 bases and J by 12 bases; unmatched bases: 7. The CDR3 has 13 amino acids. CDR1 and CDR2 (germline): WNHNN, SYGVQD (reference sequence). The CDR3 DNA reads TGCGCCAGCAGTGAGGGACAGGCGTCTAGGCAGTTCTTC. This sequence encodes CASSEGQASRQFF.

This chain joins TRBV28 and TRBJ1-5, with D possibly matching TRBD1 (6 bases). The ends were cut back, 7 bases at V and 4 bases at J, with 20 bases in the middle. In germline, CDR1 is MDHEN, CDR2 SYDVKM. The CDR3 length is 16 residues. CDR3 sequence: CASTLDRPLGNQPQHF. CDR3 in DNA: TGTGCCAGCACCCTGGACAGACCCTTGGGGAATCAGCCCCAGCATTTT.

The chain couples TRBV9 to TRBJ2-1; D is possibly TRBD1 (6 bases). CDR1 and CDR2 (germline): SGDLS, YYNGEE. Trimming left V 3 bases short and J 9 bases short, with 10 bases between. The CDR3 is 12 amino acids. The CDR3 nucleotides are TGTGCCAGCAGCGCCGCCAGGGGTGAGCAGTTCTTC. Residues: CASSAARGEQFF.

The chain couples TRBV21-1 to TRBJ2-7; the table gives TRBD1 as D, unverified against the DNA. TRBV21-1 is given as a pseudogene. The CDR3 contains 17 residues. The chain's CDR3 is CASSKIGAGPSSYEQYF. CDR3 nucleotide sequence: TGTGCCAGCAGCAAAATTGGGGCAGGGCCCAGCTCCTACGAGCAGTACTTC.

The gene calls are TRBV27 and TRBJ2-7; TRBD2 agrees at 7 bases. CDR3 size: 13 residues. CDR1 and CDR2 (germline): MNHEY, SMNVEV (reference sequence). V trimming: 6 bases; J trimming: 3 bases; junction bases outside the gene matches: 5. DNA for the CDR3: TGTGCCAGCAGAGGGGACTACATCTACGAGCAGTACTTC. Translated, it gives CASRGDYIYEQYF.

The J gene is TRBJ1-6, the V gene TRBV5-1; D remains unclear. V was cut by 3 bases and J by 7 bases, with 11 bases left in between. The germline V gene has CDR1 SGHRS and CDR2 YFSETQ. This CDR3 is 14 amino acids long. The chain's CDR3 is CASSSGGRNSPLHF. For the CDR3, the DNA is TGCGCCAGCAGCTCCGGTGGCAGGAATTCACCCCTCCACTTT.

V usage is TRBV18 and J usage is TRBJ2-7; D not resolved. The V end was cut by 3 bases, the J end by 1 base, with 10 bases between. CDR1 is KGHSH, CDR2 LQKENI, per germline. The CDR3 extends over 14 amino acids. CDR3 nucleotide sequence: TGTGCCAGCTCACCCCACAGTGATTCCTACGAGCAGTACTTC. This encodes CASSPHSDSYEQYF.

The J gene is TRBJ2-3, the V gene TRBV9; 8 bases map to TRBD2. Germline values: CDR1 SGDLS, CDR2 YYNGEE. The V and J ends lost 0 bases and 5 bases, in that order; junction bases with no gene match: 5. CDR3 length: 15 amino acids. CDR3 region: CASSVGMAGGDTQYF. The CDR3 DNA sequence: TGTGCCAGCAGCGTAGGTATGGCGGGAGGAGATACGCAGTATTTT.

V gene TRBV7-2 combines with J gene TRBJ2-1; 11 nucleotides match TRBD2. Trimming at V came to 4 bases and at J to 0 bases, leaving 5 bases not matched to a gene. The CDR3 runs 17 residues. In germline, CDR1 is SGHTA, CDR2 FQGNSA. The CDR3: CASSSSGGPGSYNEQFF. The CDR3 bases are TGTGCCAGCAGCTCTAGCGGGGGGCCTGGCTCCTACAATGAGCAGTTCTTC.

The chain has TRBV30 and TRBJ1-1; TRBD1 agrees at 9 bases. The V segment lost 3 bases and the J segment 9 bases; nucleotides outside the gene matches: 5. This CDR3 is built from 12 residues. Germline CDR1 reads GTSNPN; CDR2 reads SVGIG (reference sequence). CDR3 sequence (DNA): TGTGCCTGGAGACCAGGGACAGGGAAAGCTTTCTTT. Amino acid sequence: CAWRPGTGKAFF. Complete variable domain (other parts from reference TRBV30 and TRBJ1-1): SQTIHQWPATLVQPVGSPLSLECTVEGTSNPNLYWYRQAAGRGLQLLFYSVGIGQISSEVPQNLSASRPQDRQFILSSKKLLLSDSGFYLCAWRPGTGKAFFGQGTRLTVV.

The chain recombines TRBV27 with TRBJ2-3; D is perhaps TRBD1 (6 bases). The V gene lost 6 bases and the J gene lost 0 bases, with 10 bases spanning the gap. The germline CDR1 and CDR2 sequences are MNHEY and SMNVEV (reference sequence). This CDR3 contains 14 residues. CDR3 nucleotides: TGTGCCAGCAGAAAACAGGGAAGCACAGATACGCAGTATTTT. Its protein is CASRKQGSTDTQYF.

This clone showed up just a few times. This chain uses TRBV6-5 with TRBJ1-5; D is perhaps TRBD1 (5 bases). The V gene's germline CDR1 is MNHEY and CDR2 SVGAGI. The V end was cut by 3 bases, the J end by 16 bases, with 19 bases between. The length of the CDR3 is 13 residues. The CDR3 DNA reads as TGTGCCAGCAGTTATAGTAGGGGTTCGGTCAAACATTTT. This codes for CASSYSRGSVKHF.

This clone was seen a few times. The V call is TRBV29-1, the J call TRBJ2-3; 12 nucleotides agree with TRBD2. The CDR3 consists of 14 residues. In germline, CDR1 is SQVTM, CDR2 ANQGSEA. Trimming at V came to 4 bases and at J to 8 bases, leaving 7 bases not matched to a gene. The CDR3 coding sequence is TGCAGCGTTGCCGTTCTAGCGGGGGGGGGTACGCAGTATTTT. Its translation is CSVAVLAGGGTQYF.

This clone was observed a single time. The gene calls are TRBV27 and TRBJ1-2; maybe TRBD1 (5 bases). Germline-derived CDR1 and CDR2 are MNHEY and SMNVEV (reference sequence). This CDR3 region has 15 residues. Trimming left V 3 bases short and J 4 bases short, with 15 bases between. This CDR3 reads CASSFGGSGGYGYTF. The CDR3 DNA reads as TGTGCCAGCAGTTTCGGGGGTTCGGGAGGCTATGGCTACACCTTC.

The sample holds one count of this clone. The chain joins TRBV27 to TRBJ2-1; 11 nucleotides line up with TRBD2. The CDR3 loop spans 15 amino acids. Losses at the gene ends were 3 bases for V and 8 bases for J; bases not matched to a gene: 6. The V gene's germline CDR1 is MNHEY and CDR2 SMNVEV (reference sequence). Here the CDR3 DNA reads TGTGCCAGCAGTTTTAGCGGGGGGGGCGGACATGAGCAGTTCTTC. Amino acids: CASSFSGGGGHEQFF.

This clone was detected only once. Here the CDR3 DNA reads TGTGCCAGCAGCCCGGAGGGAGGTAAAAACATTCAGTACTTC. Protein sequence: CASSPEGGKNIQYF. V usage is TRBV13 and J usage is TRBJ2-4, with D perhaps matching TRBD2 (6 bases). The CDR3 extends over 14 amino acids. The germline V gene has CDR1 PRHDT and CDR2 FYEKMQ (reference sequence). V lost 5 bases and J 4 bases, leaving 12 bases between the germline ends.

The chain recombines TRBV9 with TRBJ1-1; a weak D match, TRBD1 (6 bases). Germline V gives CDR1 SGDLS, CDR2 YYNGEE. V was trimmed by 0 bases and J by 6 bases, leaving 15 bases between them. The CDR3 contains 15 residues. The CDR3 region is CASSVEVGGGSEAFF. In DNA, the CDR3 is TGTGCCAGCAGCGTAGAAGTCGGCGGGGGCTCTGAAGCTTTCTTT.

V usage is TRBV7-9 and J usage is TRBJ1-1, with TRBD1 as a possible D gene (6 bases). V was pared by 2 bases and J by 1 base, with 14 bases between. The germline V gene encodes CDR1 SEHNR and CDR2 FQNEAQ (reference sequence). The CDR3 totals 16 residues. The chain's CDR3 is CASSLTGPIGNTEAFF. The CDR3 DNA reads TGTGCCAGCAGCTTAACAGGGCCTATCGGGAACACTGAAGCTTTCTTT.

J is TRBJ2-7 and V is TRBV4-2; 8 bases align to TRBD1. The CDR3 has 16 residues. Germline V gives CDR1 LGHNA, CDR2 YNFKEQ. J was trimmed by 3 bases and V by 0 bases; bases with no gene match: 7. The CDR3, as DNA: TGTGCCAGCAGCCAAGAATCGGGACAGGTTCTCTACGAGCAGTACTTC. Residues: CASSQESGQVLYEQYF.

The chain uses TRBV28 and TRBJ2-2, with 13 positions matching TRBD2. This CDR3 has 17 residues. V was pared by 6 bases and J by 5 bases, with 9 bases of the junction left unmatched. Looked up from germline, CDR1 is MDHEN and CDR2 is SYDVKM. The CDR3: CASRPGLAGDNTGELFF. In nucleotides, the CDR3 is TGTGCCAGCAGACCCGGACTAGCGGGAGATAATACCGGGGAGCTGTTTTTT.

The V and J genes are TRBV5-1 and TRBJ1-1; D is undetermined. Trimming left V 2 bases short and J 0 bases short, with 11 bases between. The CDR3 is made up of 15 amino acids. Germline CDR1 and CDR2: SGHRS and YFSETQ. CDR3 sequence (DNA): TGCGCCAGCAGCTTTACCCAGACTATGAACACTGAAGCTTTCTTT. Amino acids: CASSFTQTMNTEAFF.

The CDR3 nucleotides read TGTGCCAGCAGCGCCGGGGGGGATAGGACAGATACGCAGTATTTT. Protein sequence: CASSAGGDRTDTQYF. The gene calls are TRBV7-7 and TRBJ2-3, with TRBD2 matching over 8 bases. Germline V lookup: CDR1 SSHAT, CDR2 FNYEAQ (reference sequence). The ends lost 5 bases at V and 3 bases at J; junction bases unmatched: 7. The CDR3 extends over 15 amino acids.

The V gene is TRBV7-3, the J gene TRBJ2-7, with no clear D. The V end was cut by 2 bases, the J end by 2 bases, with 7 bases between. The CDR3 contains 13 residues. Germline CDR1 reads SGHTA; CDR2 reads FQGTGA. CDR3 DNA sequence: TGTGCCAGCAGCTTAGGCCGTGCCTACGAGCAGTACTTC. Encoded protein: CASSLGRAYEQYF.

The chain links TRBV5-6 to TRBJ2-3; 11 bases agree with TRBD2. Germline lookup yields CDR1 SGHDT and CDR2 YYEEEE. This CDR3 spans 18 amino acids. The V gene end was trimmed by 0 bases and the J gene end by 2 bases; junction bases not matched to a gene: 8. In nucleotides, the CDR3 is TGTGCCAGCAGCTTGGCAGGTAGCGGGAGGGTCTACACAGATACGCAGTATTTT. This sequence encodes CASSLAGSGRVYTDTQYF.

The V call is TRBV29-1, the J call TRBJ2-3; D may be TRBD2 (5 bases). CDR1 is SQVTM and CDR2 is ANQGSEA in the germline V gene. Deletions cut 7 bases from V and 8 bases from J, with 13 bases between. This CDR3 has 11 residues. The CDR3 region is CSGELSGTQYF. The CDR3 nucleotides are TGCAGCGGGGAGCTCAGTGGTACGCAGTATTTT.

V is TRBV5-6 and J is TRBJ2-7; 7 positions agree with TRBD1. CDR1 is SGHDT, CDR2 YYEEEE, per germline. The CDR3 sequence is 15 residues long. V shed 2 bases and J 3 bases; nucleotides not matched to a gene: 8. CDR3 in DNA: TGTGCCAGCAGCTTAGACCGGGACAGATACTACGAGCAGTACTTC. Protein product: CASSLDRDRYYEQYF.

The chain joins TRBV6-5 to TRBJ2-1; TRBD1 might be the D (6 bases). Trimming took off 2 bases at V and 4 bases at J, with 15 bases between the two ends. This CDR3 region has 16 residues. Germline loops: CDR1 MNHEY, CDR2 SVGAGI. The CDR3 is CASSYTRQVAYNEQFF. In nucleotides, the CDR3 is TGTGCCAGCAGTTACACACGACAGGTTGCTTACAATGAGCAGTTCTTC.

V gene TRBV28 combines with J gene TRBJ2-7; 8 bases are a match to TRBD2. This CDR3 has 18 residues. From germline, CDR1 is MDHEN and CDR2 SYDVKM. The trim removed 3 bases at V and 0 bases at J, leaving 13 bases unmatched. The CDR3 loop is CASSLDPPGGESSYEQYF. The DNA of the CDR3 is TGTGCCAGCAGTTTGGATCCCCCCGGGGGGGAGAGCTCCTACGAGCAGTACTTC.

This clone was detected only once. The genes are TRBV9 and TRBJ1-1, with D possibly TRBD1 on 6 matching bases. Trimming cost V 0 bases and J 7 bases, with 16 bases left between them. Germline V gene sequence: CDR1 SGDLS, CDR2 YYNGEE. This CDR3 contains 15 residues. The CDR3 here is CASSVAVGAQSEAFF. The CDR3 DNA reads as TGTGCCAGCAGCGTAGCTGTGGGGGCGCAAAGTGAAGCTTTCTTT.